Presented here are 19 T cell receptor beta chains from one specimen sequenced in a study of blood T cell repertoires in COVID-19 (TCRdb year 2020). Library construction relied on the immunoSEQ multiplex PCR assay. In TCRdb, the immuneACCESS table is reduced to in-frame sequences with V and J assigned. These tables do not hold every clone; where another copy was compared, an unresolved V gene accounts for under half, and the others remain unexplained. The sample has around 260,000 clones on record, roughly 90% of them singletons. Jointly, the top ten make up roughly 1.8% of the sample. Material: peripheral blood. These receptors all come from a man between 25 and 39 years old with active or convalescent COVID-19.

This clone showed up just once. This rearrangement joins TRBV11-1 to TRBJ1-6, with 11 bases fitting TRBD1. V shed 4 bases and J 10 bases; nucleotides not matched to a gene: 3. The germline gives CDR1 SGHAT, CDR2 FQDESV (reference sequence). The CDR3 has 14 residues. CDR3 bases: TGTGCCAGCAGCTCGGACAGGGGGCTCTCACCCCTCCACTTT. It codes for CASSSDRGLSPLHF.

CDR3 DNA: TGTGCCAGCAGTCCTCGAGGCCAAGACGGAAACACCATATATTTT. Its protein is CASSPRGQDGNTIYF. The rearrangement uses TRBV6-5 and TRBJ1-3; D remains unclear. This CDR3 has 15 residues. From germline, CDR1 is MNHEY and CDR2 SVGAGI. V lost 5 bases, J lost 4 bases, and 15 bases lay in between.

This chain uses TRBV6-4 with TRBJ1-4, with no clear D. Trimming left V 5 bases short and J 5 bases short, with 9 bases between. The CDR3 totals 13 residues. Per germline, CDR1 MRHNA and CDR2 SNTAGT. In DNA, the CDR3 is TGTGCCAGCAGTCCGAGCCGAAATGAAAAACTGTTTTTT. Protein: CASSPSRNEKLFF.

The V and J genes are TRBV3-1 (or the pseudogene TRBV3-2) and TRBJ1-1, with 8 bases identical to TRBD1. Germline CDR1 LGHDT, CDR2 YNNKEL (reference sequence). Trimming removed 2 bases from V and 6 bases from J; junction bases left unmatched: 11. This CDR3 spans 16 amino acids. The CDR3: CASSQITQGAGAEAFF. In nucleotides, the CDR3 is TGTGCCAGCAGCCAAATCACTCAGGGGGCCGGAGCTGAAGCTTTCTTT.

This chain links TRBV6-5 with TRBJ1-5, with TRBD1 matching over 7 bases. The CDR3 has 15 residues. The V gene end was trimmed by 6 bases and the J gene end by 4 bases; junction bases not matched to a gene: 9. The V gene's germline CDR1 is MNHEY and CDR2 SVGAGI. The CDR3 sequence is CASRPDRAPNQPQHF. The CDR3 region has the DNA TGTGCCAGCAGACCCGACAGGGCCCCTAATCAGCCCCAGCATTTT.

The gene calls are TRBV7-9 and TRBJ1-2; weak D call: TRBD1 (6 bases). With 5 bases removed from V and 6 bases from J, the gap between germline ends came to 13 bases. Germline assignment: CDR1 SEHNR and CDR2 FQNEAQ (reference sequence). The CDR3 runs 13 residues. CDR3 sequence: CASSHRQAHGYTF. CDR3 nucleotides: TGTGCCAGCAGCCACAGACAGGCGCATGGCTACACCTTC.

A few counts support this clone. The chain couples TRBV2 to TRBJ1-2; D is undetermined. This CDR3 has 12 residues. Germline V gives CDR1 SNHLY, CDR2 FYNNEI. The V and J ends lost 6 bases and 2 bases respectively, with 7 bases between them. The CDR3, as DNA: TGTGCCAGCAGGTGGCAGAACTATGGCTACACCTTC. Amino acids: CASRWQNYGYTF.

The rearrangement joins TRBV19 to TRBJ2-7; D gene unclear. The CDR3 has 15 amino acids. CDR1 and CDR2 from the germline V gene are LNHDA and SQIVND (reference sequence). V lost 1 base and J lost 2, with 12 bases in between. Here the CDR3 DNA reads TGTGCCAGTAGTATAGGAGGAGTGATTCCCTACGAGCAGTACTTC. Translated, it gives CASSIGGVIPYEQYF.

The chain carries TRBV4-3 and TRBJ2-2, with 7 bases lining up with TRBD1. V lost 5 bases to trimming and J lost 5 bases; unmatched junction nucleotides: 2. Germline CDR1 is LGHNA and CDR2 is YSLEER. The CDR3 runs to 13 residues. CDR3 DNA sequence: TGCGCCAGCAGCGACAGGGTGACCGGGGAGCTGTTTTTT. As protein: CASSDRVTGELFF.

With respect to this clone: The junction departs from germline at one end; a sequencing error may be responsible. This chain joins TRBV10-2 and TRBJ2-5; no clear D gene. CDR1 WSHSY and CDR2 SAAADI come from the germline V gene. This CDR3 is built from 12 residues. CDR3 protein: CASREFKETQYF. The CDR3 DNA reads as TGCGCCAGCAGGGAGTTTAAAGAGACCCAGTACTTC.

The rearrangement links TRBV6-5 to TRBJ1-5; D is unclear. The CDR3 runs 13 residues. Germline V gene sequence: CDR1 MNHEY, CDR2 SVGAGI. The ends were cut back, 8 bases at V and 0 bases at J, with 8 bases in the middle. The DNA of the CDR3 is TGTGCCAGCCAGCGGGGTAGCAATCAGCCCCAGCATTTT. It specifies CASQRGSNQPQHF.

J is TRBJ1-1 and V is TRBV3-1 (or the pseudogene TRBV3-2); a weak D match, TRBD1 (6 bases). This CDR3 contains 13 residues. Germline-derived CDR1 and CDR2 are LGHDT and YNNKEL (reference sequence). V lost 4 bases, J lost 4 bases, and 10 bases lay in between. CDR3 bases: TGTGCCAGCAGCCTGAGGGGGTCCACTGAAGCTTTCTTT. This gives the protein CASSLRGSTEAFF.

The chain has TRBV11-2 and TRBJ2-5, with TRBD1 as a possible D gene (6 bases). V lost 1 base to trimming and J lost 4 bases, with 10 bases between them. The CDR3 extends over 14 amino acids. Looked up from germline, CDR1 is SGHAT and CDR2 is FQNNGV. CDR3: CASSLVGRGETQYF. CDR3 bases: TGTGCCAGCAGCTTAGTCGGCAGGGGAGAGACCCAGTACTTC.

The V call is TRBV10-2, the J call TRBJ1-1; tentative D call: TRBD1 (5 bases). The CDR3 has 15 amino acids. The germline V gene encodes CDR1 WSHSY and CDR2 SAAADI. Trimming cost V 4 bases and J 5 bases, with 17 bases left between them. Written as DNA, the CDR3 is TGCGCCAGCAGTGGAGTAGGGCAGGGCCGGACTGAAGCTTTCTTT. Translating gives CASSGVGQGRTEAFF.

The chain is built from TRBV20-1 and TRBJ1-2; the D is unclear. V was clipped by 3 bases and J by 5 bases, with 7 bases between them. The CDR3 runs 11 residues. The germline V gene has CDR1 DFQATT and CDR2 SNEGSKA (reference sequence). The CDR3 DNA sequence: TGCAGTGCTAGTCACAGTTATGGCTACACCTTC. Residues: CSASHSYGYTF.

The chain couples TRBV19 to TRBJ1-1; maybe TRBD1 (5 bases). Germline V gene lookup returns CDR1 LNHDA and CDR2 SQIVND (reference sequence). Trimming shortened V by 8 bases and J by 0 bases, and 22 bases separated the two germline ends. This CDR3 region has 17 residues. The chain's CDR3 is CASSPGGAANMNTEAFF. CDR3 nucleotides: TGTGCCAGTTCCCCTGGAGGGGCCGCGAACATGAACACTGAAGCTTTCTTT. The entire variable domain, with the rest obtained from reference TRBV19 and TRBJ1-1, is as follows: DGGITQSPKYLFRKEGQNVTLSCEQNLNHDAMYWYRQDPGQGLRLIYYSQIVNDFQKGDIAEGYSVSREKKESFPLTVTSAQKNPTAFYLCASSPGGAANMNTEAFFGQGTRLTVV.

This chain connects TRBV5-1 to TRBJ1-6; D ambiguous. Trimming cost V 4 bases and J 7 bases, with 21 bases left between them. The CDR3 spans 17 residues. Per germline, CDR1 SGHRS and CDR2 YFSETQ. The chain's CDR3 is CASSQVGERTANSPLHF. The CDR3 nucleotides read TGCGCCAGCAGCCAGGTTGGGGAAAGGACTGCCAATTCACCCCTCCACTTT.

This sequence joins TRBV6-5 and TRBJ1-6; the D gene is possibly TRBD1 (5 bases). The ends were cut back, 7 bases at V and 4 bases at J, with 8 bases in the middle. The CDR3 sequence is 13 residues long. Germline loops: CDR1 MNHEY, CDR2 SVGAGI. CDR3 region: CASKTDYNSPLHF. CDR3 in DNA: TGTGCCAGCAAGACAGATTATAATTCACCCCTCCACTTT.

The chain couples TRBV9 to TRBJ1-6; 7 nucleotides agree with TRBD1. The ends lost 0 bases at V and 7 bases at J; junction bases unmatched: 7. Looked up from germline, CDR1 is SGDLS and CDR2 is YYNGEE. This CDR3 spans 16 amino acids. The CDR3 region has the DNA TGTGCCAGCAGCGTAGGATCAGGGGGAGTGAATTCACCCCTCCACTTT. It is translated as CASSVGSGGVNSPLHF.